This T cell receptor beta chain was captured by sequencing in a study of T cell responses to AZD1222 COVID-19 vaccine. Looked up from germline, CDR1 is MNHEY and CDR2 is SMNVEV (reference sequence). The CDR3 runs 14 residues. Trimming stripped 5 bases from V and 6 bases from J, with 14 bases between. Generated by immunoSEQ multiplex PCR, the TCRdb table keeps only in-frame clones and is missing some. Of about 79,000 clones listed, 80% are singletons. V usage is TRBV27 and J usage is TRBJ2-1; D tentatively reads TRBD1 or TRBD2 (5 bases each). The TCR comes from an adult in good health. This specimen consisted of peripheral blood, obtained on day 0 of AZD1222 vaccination. This CDR3 reads CASSRPGRGNEQFF. The CDR3 DNA follows: TGTGCCAGCAGTCGTCCGGGACGAGGCAATGAGCAGTTCTTC.